This entry features one TCR beta chain sequence. The data were obtained in a study of beta chain features in type 1 diabetes. Expressed TCRB transcripts were sequenced, since all the RNA that had been isolated was reverse transcribed. Generated by immunoSEQ multiplex PCR, the TCRdb table keeps only in-frame clones and is missing some. The sample records fewer than 650,000 clones, 15% to 19% being singletons. Germline values: CDR1 LNHNV, CDR2 YYDKDF (reference sequence). Trimming stripped 0 bases from V and 4 bases from J, with 10 bases between. The CDR3 consists of 15 residues. This TCR derives from a man between 18 and 35 years old in good health. The genes are TRBV15 and TRBJ1-5, with D unclear. Sequencing was carried out using naive CD4+ T cells from blood. The CDR3 loop reads CATSRDGGPNQPQHF. The CDR3, as DNA: TGTGCCACCAGCAGAGACGGCGGGCCAAATCAGCCCCAGCATTTT.